The clone carrying this T cell receptor beta chain was seen repeatedly, ten times or more. Its target is not known. This sample stems from a study of Graves' ophthalmopathy and Graves' hyperthyroidism. Points from the study as a whole: Most expanded thyroid clonotypes above 0.001 frequency also appeared in blood. A roughly 80% specificity and roughly 90% sensitivity were achieved by a 13-signature model that separated ophthalmopathy from stable hyperthyroidism.

Ophthalmopathy cases showed moderate-to-severe activity, scoring CAS ≥3 and NOSPECS ≥4, with duration under 3 months. Other autoimmune diseases, uncontrolled infections, pregnancy or lactation ruled patients out of participation. RNA transcripts served as template for amplifying TCR beta CDR3 sequences. HTBI-primed RT-PCR formed the first round, and a multiplex PCR formed the second. TCRdb reanalysed the multiplex PCR reads using MiXCR and keeps one entry per CDR3 protein. Found here are 210,000 or so distinct CDR3 sequences, under 30% of them singletons; the top ten hold 9.1%. This TCR was sampled from a man aged 45-65 years with Graves' ophthalmopathy. The sequencing input was peripheral blood.

DNA for the CDR3: TGCAGCGTCCGCCCTAGCGGGAGAATGTACGAGCAGTACTTC. Translated: CSVRPSGRMYEQYF. The chain couples TRBV29-1 to TRBJ2-7; 10 bases agree with TRBD2. There are 14 residues in the CDR3. The ends lost 6 bases at V and 4 bases at J; junction bases unmatched: 9. Germline CDR1 reads SQVTM; CDR2 reads ANQGSEA.